The T cell receptor (beta chain) described here comes from a study of blood T cells in healthy people across ages. The CDR3 is 17 amino acids. Germline-derived CDR1 and CDR2 are SGHNT and YENEEA. J was trimmed by 6 bases and V by 5 bases; bases with no gene match: 12. Combining a sample-barcoded 5' primer with a J-beta primer mix, a second PCR ran for roughly 7 to 12 cycles. TCRdb reprocessed the 5' RACE reads with MiXCR, giving one entry per CDR3 protein. The sample comprises roughly 900,000 distinct CDR3 sequences, more than 25% of which are singletons, and approximately 15% rests with the top ten. This clonotype was counted many times. What it binds is unknown. Study-wide results and limits: Across the age range, TCR beta diversity per million T cells fell in a roughly linear way. Diversity estimates from one million T cells were considered underestimates.

The sequence came from a woman aged 80 or over in good health. The V and J genes are TRBV11-3 and TRBJ2-1; TRBD1 aligns across 11 bases. The specimen was blood. This CDR3 is CASSPGAGTGGFNEQFF. DNA of the CDR3: TGTGCCAGCAGCCCCGGGGCCGGGACAGGGGGTTTCAATGAGCAGTTCTTC.